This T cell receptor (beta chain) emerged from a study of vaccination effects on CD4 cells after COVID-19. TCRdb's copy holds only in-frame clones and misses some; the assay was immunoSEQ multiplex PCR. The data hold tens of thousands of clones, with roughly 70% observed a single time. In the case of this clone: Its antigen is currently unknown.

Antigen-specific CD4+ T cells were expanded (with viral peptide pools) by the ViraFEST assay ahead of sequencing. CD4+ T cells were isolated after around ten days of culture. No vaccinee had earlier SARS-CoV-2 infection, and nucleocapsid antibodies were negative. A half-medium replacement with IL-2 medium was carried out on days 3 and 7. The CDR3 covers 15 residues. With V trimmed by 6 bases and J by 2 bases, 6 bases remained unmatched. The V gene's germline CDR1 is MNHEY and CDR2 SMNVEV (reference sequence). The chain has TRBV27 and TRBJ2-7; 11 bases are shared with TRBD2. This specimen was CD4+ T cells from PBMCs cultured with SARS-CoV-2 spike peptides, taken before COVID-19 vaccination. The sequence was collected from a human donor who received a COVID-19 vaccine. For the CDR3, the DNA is TGTGCCAGCAGCCAAGGGACTAGCGGAGCCTACGAGCAGTACTTC. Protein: CASSQGTSGAYEQYF.